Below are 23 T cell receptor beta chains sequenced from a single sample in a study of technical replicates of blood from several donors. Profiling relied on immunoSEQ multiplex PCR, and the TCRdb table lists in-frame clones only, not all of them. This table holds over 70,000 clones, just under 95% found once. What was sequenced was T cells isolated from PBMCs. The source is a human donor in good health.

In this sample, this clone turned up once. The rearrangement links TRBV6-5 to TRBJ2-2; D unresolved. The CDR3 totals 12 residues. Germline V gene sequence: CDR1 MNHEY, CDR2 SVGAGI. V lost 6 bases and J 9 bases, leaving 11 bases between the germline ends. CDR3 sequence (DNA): TGTGCCAGCAGCTCCTTAAGCTGGGAGCTGTTTTTT. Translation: CASSSLSWELFF.

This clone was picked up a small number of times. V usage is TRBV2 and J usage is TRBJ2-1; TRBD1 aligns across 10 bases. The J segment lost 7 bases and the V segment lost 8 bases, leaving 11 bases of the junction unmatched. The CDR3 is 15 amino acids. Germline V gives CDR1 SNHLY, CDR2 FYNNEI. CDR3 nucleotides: TGTGCCAGCTTAGTCCCGGACAGGGGGGGAAATGAGCAGTTCTTC. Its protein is CASLVPDRGGNEQFF.

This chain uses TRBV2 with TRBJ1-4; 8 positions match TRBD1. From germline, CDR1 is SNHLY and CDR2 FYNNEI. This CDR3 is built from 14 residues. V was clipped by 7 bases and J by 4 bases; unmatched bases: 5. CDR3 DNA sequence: TGTGCCAGCAAGGGGGACAGGCATAATGAAAAACTGTTTTTT. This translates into CASKGDRHNEKLFF.

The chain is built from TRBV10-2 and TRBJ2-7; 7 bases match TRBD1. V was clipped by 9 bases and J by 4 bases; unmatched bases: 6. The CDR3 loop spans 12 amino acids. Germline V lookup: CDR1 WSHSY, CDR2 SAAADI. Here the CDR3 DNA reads TGCGCCAGTCGGGACAGAACTTACGAGCAGTACTTC. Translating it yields CASRDRTYEQYF.

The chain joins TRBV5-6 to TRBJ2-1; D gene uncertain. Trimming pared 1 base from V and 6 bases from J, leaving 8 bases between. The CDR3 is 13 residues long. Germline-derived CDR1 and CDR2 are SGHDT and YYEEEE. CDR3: CASSLTTFNEQFF. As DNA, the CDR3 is TGTGCCAGCAGCTTGACTACCTTCAATGAGCAGTTCTTC.

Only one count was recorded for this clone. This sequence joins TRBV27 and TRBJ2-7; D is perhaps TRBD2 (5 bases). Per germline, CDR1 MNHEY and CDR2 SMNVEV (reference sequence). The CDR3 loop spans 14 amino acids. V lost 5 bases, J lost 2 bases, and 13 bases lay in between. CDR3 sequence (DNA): TGTGCCAGCAGTATCGGGCCGACTACCTACGAGCAGTACTTC. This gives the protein CASSIGPTTYEQYF.

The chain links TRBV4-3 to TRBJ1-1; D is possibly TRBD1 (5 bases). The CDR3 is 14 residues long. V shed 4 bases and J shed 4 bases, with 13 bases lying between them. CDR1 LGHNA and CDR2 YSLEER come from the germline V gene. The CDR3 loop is CASSPKGVSTEAFF. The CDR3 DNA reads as TGCGCCAGCAGCCCTAAAGGGGTAAGCACTGAAGCTTTCTTT.

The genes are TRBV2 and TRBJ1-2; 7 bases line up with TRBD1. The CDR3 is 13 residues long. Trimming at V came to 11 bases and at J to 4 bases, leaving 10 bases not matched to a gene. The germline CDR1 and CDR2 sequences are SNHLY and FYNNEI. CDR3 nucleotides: TGTGCCGGTAGGGGGCCAGGGTCCTATGGCTACACCTTC. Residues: CAGRGPGSYGYTF.

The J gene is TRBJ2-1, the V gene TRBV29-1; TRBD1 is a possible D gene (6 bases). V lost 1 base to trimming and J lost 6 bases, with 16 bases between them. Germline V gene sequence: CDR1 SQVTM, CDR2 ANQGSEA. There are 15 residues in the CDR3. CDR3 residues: CSVEVQGWLFNEQFF. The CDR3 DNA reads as TGCAGCGTTGAAGTACAGGGATGGCTATTCAATGAGCAGTTCTTC.

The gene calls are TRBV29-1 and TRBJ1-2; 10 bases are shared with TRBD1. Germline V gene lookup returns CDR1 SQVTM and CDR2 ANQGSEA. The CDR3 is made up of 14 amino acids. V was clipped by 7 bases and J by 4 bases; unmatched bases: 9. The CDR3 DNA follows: TGCAGCGACCTCCGGGACAGGGGTGGCTATGGCTACACCTTC. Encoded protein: CSDLRDRGGYGYTF.

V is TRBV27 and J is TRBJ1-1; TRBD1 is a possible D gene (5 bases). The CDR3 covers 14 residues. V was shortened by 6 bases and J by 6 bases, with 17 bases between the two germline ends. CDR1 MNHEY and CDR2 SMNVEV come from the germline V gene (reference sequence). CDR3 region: CASRPRFRDSEAFF. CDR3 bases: TGTGCCAGCAGGCCTCGATTCAGGGACTCTGAAGCTTTCTTT.

The chain's CDR3 is CASSHLDRTSNQPQHF. The CDR3, as DNA: TGCGCCAGCAGTCATCTGGACAGAACAAGCAATCAGCCCCAGCATTTT. The genes are TRBV23-1 and TRBJ1-5; D possibly corresponds to TRBD1 (6 bases). TRBV23-1 is labeled an ORF, and its function is uncertain. Trimming shortened V by 3 bases and J by 1 base, and 13 bases separated the two germline ends. The length of the CDR3 is 16 residues.

The CDR3 sequence is CASSDGTSPYNEQFF. The CDR3 coding sequence is TGCGCCAGCAGTGACGGGACTAGCCCTTACAATGAGCAGTTCTTC. The chain recombines TRBV10-1 with TRBJ2-1, with 9 positions matching TRBD2. Germline-derived CDR1 and CDR2 are WNHNN and SYGVQD (reference sequence). CDR3 length: 15 amino acids. V dropped 3 bases and J dropped 4; count of bases not matched to a gene: 4.

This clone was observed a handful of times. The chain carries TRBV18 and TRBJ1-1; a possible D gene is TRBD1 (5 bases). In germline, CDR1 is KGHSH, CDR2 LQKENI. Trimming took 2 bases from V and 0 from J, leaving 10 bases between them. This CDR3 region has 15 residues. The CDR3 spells CASSPITGLNTEAFF. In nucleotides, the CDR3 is TGTGCCAGCTCACCAATAACAGGACTGAACACTGAAGCTTTCTTT.

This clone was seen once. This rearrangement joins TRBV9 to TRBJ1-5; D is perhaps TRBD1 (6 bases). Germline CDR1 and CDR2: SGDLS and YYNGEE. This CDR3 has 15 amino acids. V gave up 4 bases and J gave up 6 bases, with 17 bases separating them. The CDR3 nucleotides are TGTGCCAGCAGCCAAACGGGGGGCGAGAGTCAGCCCCAGCATTTT. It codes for CASSQTGGESQPQHF.

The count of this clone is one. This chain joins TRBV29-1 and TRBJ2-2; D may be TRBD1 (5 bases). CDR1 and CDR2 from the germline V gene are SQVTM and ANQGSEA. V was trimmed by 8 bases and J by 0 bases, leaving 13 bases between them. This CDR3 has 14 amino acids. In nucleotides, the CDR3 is TGCAGCTTCCTCGACAGAACGAACACCGGGGAGCTGTTTTTT. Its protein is CSFLDRTNTGELFF.

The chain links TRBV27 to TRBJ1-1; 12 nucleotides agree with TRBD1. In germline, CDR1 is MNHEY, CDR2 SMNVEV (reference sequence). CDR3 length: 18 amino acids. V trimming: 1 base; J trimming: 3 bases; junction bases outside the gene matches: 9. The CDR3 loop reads CASSLLGQGAPWDTEAFF. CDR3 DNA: TGTGCCAGCAGTTTATTGGGACAGGGGGCGCCGTGGGACACTGAAGCTTTCTTT.

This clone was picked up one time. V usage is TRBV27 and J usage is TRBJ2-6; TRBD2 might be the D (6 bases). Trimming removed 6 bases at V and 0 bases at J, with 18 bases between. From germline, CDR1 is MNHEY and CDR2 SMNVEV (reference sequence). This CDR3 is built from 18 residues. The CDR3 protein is CASSFWRGTSSGANVLTF. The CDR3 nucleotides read TGTGCCAGCAGCTTCTGGAGGGGAACGAGCTCTGGGGCCAACGTCCTGACTTTC.

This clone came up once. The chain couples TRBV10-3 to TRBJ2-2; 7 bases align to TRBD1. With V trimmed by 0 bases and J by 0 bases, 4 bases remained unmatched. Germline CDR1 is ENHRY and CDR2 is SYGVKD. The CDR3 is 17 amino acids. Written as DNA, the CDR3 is TGTGCCATCAGTGAGTCACAGGGGAGATCGAACACCGGGGAGCTGTTTTTT. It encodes CAISESQGRSNTGELFF.

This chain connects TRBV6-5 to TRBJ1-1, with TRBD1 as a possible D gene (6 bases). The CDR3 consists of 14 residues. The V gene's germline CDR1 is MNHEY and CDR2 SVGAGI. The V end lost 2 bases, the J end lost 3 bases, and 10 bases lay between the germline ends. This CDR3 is CASSYGGGYTEAFF. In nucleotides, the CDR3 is TGTGCCAGCAGTTACGGCGGGGGCTACACTGAAGCTTTCTTT.

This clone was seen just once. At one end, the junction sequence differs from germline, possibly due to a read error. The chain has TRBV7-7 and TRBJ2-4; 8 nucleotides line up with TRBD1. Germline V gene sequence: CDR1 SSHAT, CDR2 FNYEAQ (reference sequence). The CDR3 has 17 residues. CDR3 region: CASSSKTGEDGKNIQYF. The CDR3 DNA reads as TGTGCTAGCAGCTCGAAGACAGGGGAAGACGGCAAAAACATTCAGTACTTC.

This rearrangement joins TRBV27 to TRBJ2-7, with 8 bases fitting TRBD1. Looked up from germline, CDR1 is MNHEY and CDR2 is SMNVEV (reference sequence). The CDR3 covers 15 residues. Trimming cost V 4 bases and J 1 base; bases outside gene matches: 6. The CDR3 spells CASSSQGQASYEQYF. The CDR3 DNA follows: TGTGCCAGCAGTTCCCAGGGACAGGCATCCTACGAGCAGTACTTC.

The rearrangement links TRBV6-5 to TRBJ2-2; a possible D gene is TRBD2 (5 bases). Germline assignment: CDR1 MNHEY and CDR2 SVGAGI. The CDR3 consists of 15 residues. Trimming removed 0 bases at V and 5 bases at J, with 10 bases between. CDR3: CASSYSRTGTGELFF. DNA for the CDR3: TGTGCCAGCAGTTACTCCAGGACGGGGACCGGGGAGCTGTTTTTT.